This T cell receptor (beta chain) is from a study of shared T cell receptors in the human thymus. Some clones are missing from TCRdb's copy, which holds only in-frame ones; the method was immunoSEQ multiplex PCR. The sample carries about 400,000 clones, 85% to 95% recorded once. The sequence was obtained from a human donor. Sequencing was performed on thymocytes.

Here the CDR3 DNA reads TGTGCCAGCAGCTTAGGGCGGGATATAGCAGATACGCAGTATTTT. Protein sequence: CASSLGRDIADTQYF. The chain couples TRBV11-2 to TRBJ2-3, with D tentatively TRBD2 (6 bases). The germline gives CDR1 SGHAT, CDR2 FQNNGV. The length of the CDR3 is 15 residues. V lost 1 base to trimming and J lost 4 bases, with 12 bases between them.